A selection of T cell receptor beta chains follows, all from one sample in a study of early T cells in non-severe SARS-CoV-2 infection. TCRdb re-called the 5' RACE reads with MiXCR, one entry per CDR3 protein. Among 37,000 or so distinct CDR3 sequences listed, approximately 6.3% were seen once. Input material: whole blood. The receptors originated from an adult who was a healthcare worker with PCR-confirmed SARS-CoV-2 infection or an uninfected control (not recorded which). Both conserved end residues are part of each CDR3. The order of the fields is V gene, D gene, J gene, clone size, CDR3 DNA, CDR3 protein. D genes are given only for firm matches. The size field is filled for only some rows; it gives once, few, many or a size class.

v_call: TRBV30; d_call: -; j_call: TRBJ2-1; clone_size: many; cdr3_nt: TGTGCCTGGAGTAGACAGATCAATGAGCAGTTCTTC; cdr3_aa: CAWSRQINEQFF
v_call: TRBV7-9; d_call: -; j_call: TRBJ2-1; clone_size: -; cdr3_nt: TGTGCCAGCAGCTTAGCGCTCGGGCTAGTTTCCTACAATGAGCAGTTCTTC; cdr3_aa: CASSLALGLVSYNEQFF
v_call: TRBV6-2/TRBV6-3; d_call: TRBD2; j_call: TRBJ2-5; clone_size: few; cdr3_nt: TGTGCCAGCAGTACAAAGCGGGGAGAGACCCAGTACTTC; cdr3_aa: CASSTKRGETQYF
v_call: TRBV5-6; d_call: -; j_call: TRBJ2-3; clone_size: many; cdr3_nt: TGTGCCAGCAGCTTCAGCACAGATACGCAGTATTTT; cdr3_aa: CASSFSTDTQYF
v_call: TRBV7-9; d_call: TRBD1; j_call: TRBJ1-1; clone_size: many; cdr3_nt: TGTGCCAGCACCGAGGGGGCCTGGACTGAAGCTTTCTTT; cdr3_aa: CASTEGAWTEAFF
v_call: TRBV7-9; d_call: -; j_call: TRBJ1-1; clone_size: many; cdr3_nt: TGTGCCAGCAGCTCGCTGGGAGAAGCTTTCTTT; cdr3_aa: CASSSLGEAFF
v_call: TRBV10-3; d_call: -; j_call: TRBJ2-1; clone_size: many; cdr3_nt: TGTGCCATCAGTGCTGGGGGGCGATACAATGAGCAGTTCTTC; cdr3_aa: CAISAGGRYNEQFF
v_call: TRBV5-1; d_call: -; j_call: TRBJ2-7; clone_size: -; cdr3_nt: TGCGCCAGCAGTTGGGACGGGGCCGAGCAGTACTTC; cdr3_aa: CASSWDGAEQYF
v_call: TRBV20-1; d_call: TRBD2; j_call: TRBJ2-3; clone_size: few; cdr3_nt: TGCAGTGCTAGAGTTCCGCGGGAGGGCACAGATACGCAGTATTTT; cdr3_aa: CSARVPREGTDTQYF
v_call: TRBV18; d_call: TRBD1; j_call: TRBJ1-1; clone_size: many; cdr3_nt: TGTGCCAGCTCACCGGGGGACAGGGCGAACACTGAAGCTTTCTTT; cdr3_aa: CASSPGDRANTEAFF
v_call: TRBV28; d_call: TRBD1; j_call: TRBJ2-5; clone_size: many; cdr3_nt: TGTGCCAGCCGACAGGGGTTACGAGAGACCCAGTACTTC; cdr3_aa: CASRQGLRETQYF
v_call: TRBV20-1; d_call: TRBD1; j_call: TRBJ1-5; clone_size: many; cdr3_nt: TGCAGTGCTAGACCCCTGACAGGGCCGCAGCATTTT; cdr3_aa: CSARPLTGPQHF
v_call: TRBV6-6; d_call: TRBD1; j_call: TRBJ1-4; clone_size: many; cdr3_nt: TGTGCCAGCAGCCGCGGACAGGCGGTTGGGGAAAAACTGTTTTTT; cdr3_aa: CASSRGQAVGEKLFF
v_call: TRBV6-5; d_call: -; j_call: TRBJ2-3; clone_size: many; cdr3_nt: TGTGCCAGCAGTTACGGGGGAGTGAGCACAGATACGCAGTATTTT; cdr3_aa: CASSYGGVSTDTQYF
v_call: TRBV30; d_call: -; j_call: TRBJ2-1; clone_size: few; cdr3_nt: TGTGCCTGGAGTGAAACTAGCTATGAGCAGTTCTTC; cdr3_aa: CAWSETSYEQFF
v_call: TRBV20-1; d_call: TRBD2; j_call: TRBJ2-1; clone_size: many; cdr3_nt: TGCAGTGCTGGACTAGCGGGCTACTCCTACAATGAGCAGTTCTTC; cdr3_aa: CSAGLAGYSYNEQFF
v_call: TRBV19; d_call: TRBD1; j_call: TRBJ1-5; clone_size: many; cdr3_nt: TGTGCCAGTTCGACAGGGTTGGGGGATCAGCCCCAGCATTTT; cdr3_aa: CASSTGLGDQPQHF
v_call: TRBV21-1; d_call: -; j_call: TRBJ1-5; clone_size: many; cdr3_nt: TGTGCCAGCAGCAAAGATCAGGCCAGCAATCAGCCCCAGCATTTT; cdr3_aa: CASSKDQASNQPQHF
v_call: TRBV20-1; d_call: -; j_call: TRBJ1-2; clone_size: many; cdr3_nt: TGCAGTGTGTTAGGTCGGCGGGTAGGGGCTAACTATGGCTACACCTTC; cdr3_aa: CSVLGRRVGANYGYTF
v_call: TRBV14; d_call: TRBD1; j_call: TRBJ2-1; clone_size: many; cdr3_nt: TGTGCCAGCAGCCAAGACCGGGACAGCTCCTACAATGAGCAGTTCTTC; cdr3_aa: CASSQDRDSSYNEQFF
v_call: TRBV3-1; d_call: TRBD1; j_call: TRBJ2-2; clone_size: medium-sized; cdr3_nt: TGTGCCAGCAGCCCGACAGGGACCGGGGAGCTGTTTTTT; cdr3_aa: CASSPTGTGELFF
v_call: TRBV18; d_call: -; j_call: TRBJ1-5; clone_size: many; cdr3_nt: TGTGCCAGCTCACCAGGGGGCTTTAGCAATCAGCCCCAGCATTTT; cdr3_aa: CASSPGGFSNQPQHF
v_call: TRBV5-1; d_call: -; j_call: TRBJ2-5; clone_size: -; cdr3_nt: TGCGCCAGCAGCCCCGGAGTGGTCGAAGGGGCCAAGTGGGAGACCCAGTACTTC; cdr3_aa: CASSPGVVEGAKWETQYF
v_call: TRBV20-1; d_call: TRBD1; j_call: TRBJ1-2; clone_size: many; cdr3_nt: TGCAGTGCTGTAAGGGACAGCAACTATGGCTACACCTTC; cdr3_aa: CSAVRDSNYGYTF
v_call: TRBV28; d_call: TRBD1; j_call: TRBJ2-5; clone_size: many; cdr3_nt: TGTGCCAGCAGTTTAGAGTTACAGGGGGTCCAAGAGACCCAGTACTTC; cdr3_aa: CASSLELQGVQETQYF
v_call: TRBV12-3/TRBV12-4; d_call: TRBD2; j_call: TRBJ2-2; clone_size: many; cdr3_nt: TGTGCCAGCAGTTTCCATTCTAGCGGGAGTTGGGGGACCGGGGAGCTGTTTTTT; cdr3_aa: CASSFHSSGSWGTGELFF
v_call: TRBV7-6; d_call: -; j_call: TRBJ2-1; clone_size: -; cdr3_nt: TGTGCCAGCAGCTTAGGCAACAACAATGAGCAGTTCTTC; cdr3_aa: CASSLGNNNEQFF
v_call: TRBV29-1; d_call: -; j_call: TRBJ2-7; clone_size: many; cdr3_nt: TGCAGCGTTAGGACCGGGACCTACGAGCAGTACTTC; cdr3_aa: CSVRTGTYEQYF
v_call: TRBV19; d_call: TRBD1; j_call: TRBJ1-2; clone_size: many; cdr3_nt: TGTGCCAGTAGAGACCGCTTCGGGGACAGAGATGGCTACACCTTC; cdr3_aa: CASRDRFGDRDGYTF
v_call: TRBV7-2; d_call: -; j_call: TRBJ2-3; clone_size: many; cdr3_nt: TGTGCCAGCAGCTTAGTCGGCCGGGACTTAGATACGCAGTATTTT; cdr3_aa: CASSLVGRDLDTQYF
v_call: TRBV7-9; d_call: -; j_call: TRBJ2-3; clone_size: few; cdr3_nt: TGTGCCAGCAGCTTGGGAGGTACGCAGTATTTT; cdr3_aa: CASSLGGTQYF
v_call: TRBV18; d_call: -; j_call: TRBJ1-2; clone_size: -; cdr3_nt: TGTGCCAGCTCACTAAGACAGGCATCCCTGAACTATGGCTACACCTTC; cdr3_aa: CASSLRQASLNYGYTF
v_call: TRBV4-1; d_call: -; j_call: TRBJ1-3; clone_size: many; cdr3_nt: TGCGCCAGCAGCCAAGATCTATTTCGGCTTTCTGGAAACACCATATATTTT; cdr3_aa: CASSQDLFRLSGNTIYF
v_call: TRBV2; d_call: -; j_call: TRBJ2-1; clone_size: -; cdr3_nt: TGTGCCAGCCAGGAGGGGGGAAACAATGAGCAGTTCTTC; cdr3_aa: CASQEGGNNEQFF
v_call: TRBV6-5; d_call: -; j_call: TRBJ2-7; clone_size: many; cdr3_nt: TGTGCCAGCAGTTACTCTCTAGCGAGCCCCTACGAGCAGTACTTC; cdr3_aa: CASSYSLASPYEQYF
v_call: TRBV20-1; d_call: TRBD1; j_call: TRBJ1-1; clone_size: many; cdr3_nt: TGCAGTGCGCAGGACAGGGGAAGGAACACTGAAGCTTTCTTT; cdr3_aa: CSAQDRGRNTEAFF
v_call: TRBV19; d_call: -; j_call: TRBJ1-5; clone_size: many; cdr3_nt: TGTGCCAGTAGGATCGGGAGGGGCAATCAGCCCCAGCATTTT; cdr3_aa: CASRIGRGNQPQHF
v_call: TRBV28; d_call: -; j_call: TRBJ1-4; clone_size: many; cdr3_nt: TGTGCCAGCAGCGGGGAGGGTTATGAAAAACTGTTTTTT; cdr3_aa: CASSGEGYEKLFF
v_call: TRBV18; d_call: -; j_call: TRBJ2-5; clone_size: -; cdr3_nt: TGTGCCAGCTCGCCCCGTGGGGGCCAAGAGACCCAGTACTTC; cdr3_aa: CASSPRGGQETQYF
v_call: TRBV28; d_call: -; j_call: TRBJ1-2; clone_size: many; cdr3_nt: TGTGCCAGCGGGGGGCAGATCGTGCGCGGCTACACCTTC; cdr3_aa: CASGGQIVRGYTF
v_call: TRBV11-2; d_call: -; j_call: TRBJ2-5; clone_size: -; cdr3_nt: TGTGCCAGCAGCTTAATTCGAGAGACCCAGTACTTC; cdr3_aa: CASSLIRETQYF
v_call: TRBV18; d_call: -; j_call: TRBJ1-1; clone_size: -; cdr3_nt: TGTGCCAGCTCACCCGAGTCATTAGGGACTGAAGCTTTCTTT; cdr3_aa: CASSPESLGTEAFF
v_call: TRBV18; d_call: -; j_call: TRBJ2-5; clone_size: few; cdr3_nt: TGTGCCAGCTTTACCCAGGCTCAACCAGAGACCCAGTACTTC; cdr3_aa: CASFTQAQPETQYF
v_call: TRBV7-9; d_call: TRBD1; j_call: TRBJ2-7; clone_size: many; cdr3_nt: TGTGCCAGCAGCTCCCGGGGGACAGGCTCCTACGAGCAGTACTTC; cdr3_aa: CASSSRGTGSYEQYF
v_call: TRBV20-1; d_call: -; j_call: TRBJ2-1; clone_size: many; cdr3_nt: TGCAGTGCTGTTATTGGGCGGTACAATGAGCAGTTCTTC; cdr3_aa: CSAVIGRYNEQFF
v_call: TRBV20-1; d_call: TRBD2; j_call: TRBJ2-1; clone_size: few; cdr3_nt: TGCAGTGCTAGAACTACCAGCGGGAGATCCTACAATGAGCAGTTCTTC; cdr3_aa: CSARTTSGRSYNEQFF
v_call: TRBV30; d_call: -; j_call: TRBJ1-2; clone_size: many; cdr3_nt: TGTGCCTGGATAACAGCGAGATATCGCTACACCTTC; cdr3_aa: CAWITARYRYTF
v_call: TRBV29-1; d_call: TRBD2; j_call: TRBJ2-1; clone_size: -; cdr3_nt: TGCAGCGTTGAAGATGGCGAGCGGGGGGCATACAATGAGCAGTTCTTC; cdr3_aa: CSVEDGERGAYNEQFF
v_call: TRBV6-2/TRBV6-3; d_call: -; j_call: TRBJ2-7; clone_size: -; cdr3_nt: TGTGCCAGCAGTCAGGGACGTCTGACCTACGAGCAGTACTTC; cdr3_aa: CASSQGRLTYEQYF
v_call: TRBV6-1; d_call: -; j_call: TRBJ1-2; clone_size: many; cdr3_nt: TGTGCCAGCAGACCCCTGGGCCTTAACTATGGCTACACCTTC; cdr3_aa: CASRPLGLNYGYTF
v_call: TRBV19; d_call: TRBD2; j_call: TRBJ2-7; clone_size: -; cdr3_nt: TGTGCCAGTAGTATCCCAGGTCTCGCGGGAGAGTCCTACGAGCAGTACTTC; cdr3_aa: CASSIPGLAGESYEQYF
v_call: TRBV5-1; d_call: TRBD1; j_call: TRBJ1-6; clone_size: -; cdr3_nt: TGCGCCAGCAGCTTGGCGACAGGGAATAATTCACCCCTCCACTTT; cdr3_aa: CASSLATGNNSPLHF